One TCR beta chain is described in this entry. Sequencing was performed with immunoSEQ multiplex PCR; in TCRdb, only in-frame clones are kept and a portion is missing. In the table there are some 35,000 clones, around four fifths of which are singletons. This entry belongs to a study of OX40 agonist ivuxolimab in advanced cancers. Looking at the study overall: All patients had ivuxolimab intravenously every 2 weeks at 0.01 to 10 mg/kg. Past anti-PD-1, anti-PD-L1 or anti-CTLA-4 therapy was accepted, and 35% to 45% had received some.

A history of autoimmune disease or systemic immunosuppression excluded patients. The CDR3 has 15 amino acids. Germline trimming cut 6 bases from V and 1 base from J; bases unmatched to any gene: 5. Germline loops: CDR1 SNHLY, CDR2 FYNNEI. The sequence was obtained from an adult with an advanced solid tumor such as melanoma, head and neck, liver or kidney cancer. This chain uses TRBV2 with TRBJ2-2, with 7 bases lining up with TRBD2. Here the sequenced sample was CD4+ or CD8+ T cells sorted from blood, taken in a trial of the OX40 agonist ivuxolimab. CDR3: CASRSGLGNTGELFF. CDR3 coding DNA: TGTGCCAGCAGATCCGGACTAGGGAACACCGGGGAGCTGTTTTTT.